The next 21 T cell receptor beta chains were all read from a single sample in a study of graft-versus-host responses after intestinal transplantation. The antigens for these receptors are not known. Sequencing was performed with immunoSEQ multiplex PCR; in TCRdb, only in-frame clones are kept and a portion is missing. The sample holds about 88,000 clones, around 93% seen once. Sequences were derived from unstimulated CD4+ T cells sorted from spleen or lymph node cells, sampled before transplant. Receptor source: a human donor who was the organ donor for an intestinal transplant.

The chain couples TRBV9 to TRBJ2-1; 16 nucleotides agree with TRBD2. This CDR3 is 18 amino acids long. The junction had 9 bases not matched to a gene; V was cut back by 3 bases and J by 6 bases. Germline V gene lookup returns CDR1 SGDLS and CDR2 YYNGEE. The CDR3 here is CASSARPGLAGGRNEQFF. The DNA for the CDR3 is TGTGCCAGCAGCGCCCGGCCGGGACTAGCGGGAGGGCGCAATGAGCAGTTCTTC.

The chain carries TRBV2 and TRBJ2-1; the D gene is possibly TRBD2 (5 bases). The CDR3 contains 14 residues. V was trimmed by 7 bases and J by 5 bases, leaving 15 bases between them. In germline, CDR1 is SNHLY, CDR2 FYNNEI. The CDR3 nucleotides read TGTGCCAGCAAGCGCCCTAGCCCAAACAATGAGCAGTTCTTC. Protein: CASKRPSPNNEQFF.

The J gene is TRBJ2-1, the V gene TRBV5-1; D is perhaps TRBD2 (5 bases). The germline V and J ends were trimmed by 4 bases and 4 bases, with 18 bases remaining between them. The V gene's germline CDR1 is SGHRS and CDR2 YFSETQ. This CDR3 has 16 residues. The chain's CDR3 is CASSVTRLNQYNEQFF. CDR3 in DNA: TGCGCCAGCAGCGTGACCCGACTAAACCAATACAATGAGCAGTTCTTC.

The J gene is TRBJ1-1, the V gene TRBV28; 9 positions agree with TRBD1. Germline lookup yields CDR1 MDHEN and CDR2 SYDVKM. This CDR3 is built from 15 residues. The trim removed 2 bases at V and 5 bases at J, leaving 6 bases unmatched. CDR3 protein: CASSLGGQGRTEAFF. For the CDR3, the DNA is TGTGCCAGCAGTTTAGGCGGACAGGGGAGAACTGAAGCTTTCTTT.

The chain uses TRBV7-9 and TRBJ1-4; no definite D call. This CDR3 is built from 16 residues. V lost 5 bases, J lost 0 bases, and 13 bases lay in between. Germline CDR1 is SEHNR and CDR2 is FQNEAQ (reference sequence). The CDR3 coding sequence is TGTGCCAGCAGCCCCATACGGGTTACAACTAATGAAAAACTGTTTTTT. Amino acids: CASSPIRVTTNEKLFF.

This chain joins TRBV9 and TRBJ2-1, with 10 bases fitting TRBD2. Germline V gene data show CDR1 as SGDLS and CDR2 as YYNGEE. Losses at the gene ends were 4 bases for V and 2 bases for J; bases not matched to a gene: 3. The CDR3 has 15 amino acids. Here the CDR3 DNA reads TGTGCCAGCAGCCCAAGCGGGGGGGCCTACAATGAGCAGTTCTTC. Amino acids: CASSPSGGAYNEQFF.

The rearrangement links TRBV28 to TRBJ1-2; possible D gene TRBD1, 5 bases. With 3 bases removed from V and 8 bases from J, the gap between germline ends came to 7 bases. CDR1 and CDR2 (germline): MDHEN, SYDVKM. This CDR3 comprises 11 residues. CDR3 amino acids: CASSFKGGYTF. CDR3 DNA sequence: TGTGCCAGCAGTTTTAAGGGGGGCTACACCTTC.

The chain joins TRBV7-2 to TRBJ2-1; the D gene is possibly TRBD2 (6 bases). The CDR3 covers 15 residues. V lost 1 base and J 5 bases, leaving 12 bases between the germline ends. CDR1 and CDR2 from the germline V gene are SGHTA and FQGNSA. This CDR3 reads CASSLVTGANNEQFF. The CDR3 nucleotides are TGTGCCAGCAGCTTAGTTACGGGAGCTAACAATGAGCAGTTCTTC.

The CDR3: CASSWAPLLTQYF. The CDR3 DNA reads as TGTGCCAGCAGTTGGGCTCCGCTTTTGACGCAGTATTTT. The rearrangement joins TRBV27 to TRBJ2-3; D call uncertain. Germline V gives CDR1 MNHEY, CDR2 SMNVEV (reference sequence). V lost 4 bases, J lost 9 bases, and 14 bases lay in between. There are 13 residues in the CDR3.

The rearrangement joins TRBV28 to TRBJ1-2, with 10 bases matching TRBD1. CDR1 and CDR2 from the germline V gene are MDHEN and SYDVKM. The CDR3 consists of 15 residues. Trimming took 6 bases from V and 2 from J; bases not matched to a gene: 6. CDR3 sequence reads: CASSPGQGRNYGYTF. Here the CDR3 DNA reads TGTGCCAGCAGCCCGGGACAGGGGCGAAACTATGGCTACACCTTC.

This rearrangement joins TRBV7-2 to TRBJ2-7, with TRBD2 matching over 9 bases. This CDR3 comprises 15 residues. The germline V gene encodes CDR1 SGHTA and CDR2 FQGNSA. The trim removed 2 bases at V and 3 bases at J, leaving 5 bases unmatched. CDR3 bases: TGTGCCAGCAGCTTAAAGACTAGCGGATTCTACGAGCAGTACTTC. It encodes CASSLKTSGFYEQYF.

The sample holds a few counts of this clone. The rearrangement uses TRBV20-1 and TRBJ2-5, with 8 bases fitting TRBD1. CDR3 length equals 11 residues. The junction had 0 bases not matched to a gene; V was cut back by 5 bases and J by 4 bases. Per the germline V gene, CDR1 is DFQATT and CDR2 is SNEGSKA (reference sequence). DNA for the CDR3: TGCAGTGCTGACAGGGGAGAGACCCAGTACTTC. This encodes CSADRGETQYF.

CDR3 loop: CASGRGAGNTEAFF. For the CDR3, the DNA is TGTGCCAGTGGGCGCGGGGCGGGGAACACTGAAGCTTTCTTT. The rearrangement uses TRBV19 and TRBJ1-1, with TRBD1 as a possible D gene (5 bases). Between the trimmed V and J ends, which lost 8 bases and 1 base, there was a span of 14 bases. CDR1 is LNHDA, CDR2 SQIVND, per germline (reference sequence). This CDR3 region has 14 residues.

This rearrangement joins TRBV28 to TRBJ1-5; the match to TRBD1 covers 10 bases. Trimming cost V 5 bases and J 6 bases; bases outside gene matches: 7. The CDR3 totals 15 residues. CDR1 and CDR2 from the germline V gene are MDHEN and SYDVKM. The CDR3 protein is CASSKTGGAGQPQHF. For the CDR3, the DNA is TGTGCCAGCAGTAAGACAGGGGGCGCGGGTCAGCCCCAGCATTTT. The variable domain in full, with the rest retrieved from reference TRBV28 and TRBJ1-5, is DVKVTQSSRYLVKRTGEKVFLECVQDMDHENMFWYRQDPGLGLRLIYFSYDVKMKEKGDIPEGYSVSREKKERFSLILESASTNQTSMYLCASSKTGGAGQPQHFGDGTRLSIL.

The chain is built from TRBV7-9 and TRBJ2-1; perhaps TRBD1 as D (6 bases). Looked up from germline, CDR1 is SEHNR and CDR2 is FQNEAQ (reference sequence). The germline V and J ends were trimmed by 3 bases and 2 bases, with 17 bases remaining between them. The CDR3 length is 17 residues. Here the CDR3 reads CASSFRPNRDTYNEQFF. The CDR3, as DNA: TGTGCCAGCAGCTTCCGCCCAAACAGGGACACCTACAATGAGCAGTTCTTC.

The chain is built from TRBV4-2 and TRBJ2-2; no clear D gene. The germline V gene has CDR1 LGHNA and CDR2 YNFKEQ. CDR3 length: 15 residues. Deletions cut 0 bases from V and 3 bases from J, with 8 bases between. The CDR3 region has the DNA TGTGCCAGCAGCCAAGATCTACTCCACACCGGGGAGCTGTTTTTT. It codes for CASSQDLLHTGELFF.

This clone was observed a handful of times. The rearrangement joins TRBV2 to TRBJ2-7; D is unclear. V lost 5 bases and J 3 bases, leaving 8 bases between the germline ends. The length of the CDR3 is 12 residues. Germline loops: CDR1 SNHLY, CDR2 FYNNEI. As DNA, the CDR3 is TGTGCCAGCAGTTGGGCAAACTACGAGCAGTACTTC. Translating it yields CASSWANYEQYF.

The sample holds one count of this clone. V usage is TRBV6-5 and J usage is TRBJ1-2; 9 bases fit TRBD1. The V and J ends lost 6 bases and 7 bases, in that order; junction bases with no gene match: 12. This CDR3 comprises 15 residues. Germline V gene sequence: CDR1 MNHEY, CDR2 SVGAGI. In DNA form, the CDR3 reads TGTGCCAGCAGCACCGGGACAGGGACCCTATTTGGCTACACCTTC. This gives the protein CASSTGTGTLFGYTF.

This clone has just one count. The V call is TRBV5-4, the J call TRBJ2-1; 11 bases fit TRBD2. This CDR3 has 15 amino acids. Germline V gene data show CDR1 as SGHNT and CDR2 as YYREEE (reference sequence). V dropped 2 bases and J dropped 6; count of bases not matched to a gene: 4. CDR3 amino acids: CASSFQTSGANEQFF. As DNA, the CDR3 is TGTGCCAGCAGCTTCCAGACTAGCGGGGCCAATGAGCAGTTCTTC.

This chain connects TRBV13 to TRBJ2-7, with 9 bases fitting TRBD2. CDR1 and CDR2 (germline): PRHDT, FYEKMQ (reference sequence). After removal of 2 bases from V and 3 bases from J, the junction contained 5 bases not matched to a gene. This CDR3 has 15 residues. The CDR3 sequence: CASSLTGAGGYEQYF. CDR3 nucleotide sequence: TGTGCCAGCAGCTTAACTGGAGCGGGAGGCTACGAGCAGTACTTC. The full variable domain, in which reference TRBV13 and TRBJ2-7 provide the parts outside the CDR3, is AAGVIQSPRHLIKEKRETATLKCYPIPRHDTVYWYQQGPGQDPQFLISFYEKMQSDKGSIPDRFSAQQFSDYHSELNMSSLELGDSALYFCASSLTGAGGYEQYFGPGTRLTVT.

The chain carries TRBV15 and TRBJ1-2; D call uncertain. CDR3 length: 15 residues. CDR1 LNHNV and CDR2 YYDKDF come from the germline V gene (reference sequence). V was trimmed by 0 bases and J by 5 bases, leaving 13 bases between them. CDR3 sequence reads: CATSRDLADLYGYTF. In nucleotides, the CDR3 is TGTGCCACCAGCAGAGATCTCGCGGATTTGTATGGCTACACCTTC.